The 27 T cell receptor beta chains below all came from one sample that was sequenced in a study of T and B cells in COVID-19 patients. From blood, roughly 220-550 ng of genomic DNA served as TRB template. BIOMED2 TRB-A/B primer pools were used in multiplex TRB PCR. TCRdb re-analysed the multiplex PCR reads in MiXCR, keeping a single row per CDR3 protein. The table lists roughly 7,000 distinct CDR3 sequences, 25% to 35% of them singletons. Sequenced input: blood. The receptor source for this set is a human donor with active COVID-19.

In the case of this clonotype: The junction and the germline gene differ at one end; a read error may be behind it. V and J are TRBV5-3 and TRBJ1-4, with D tentatively TRBD1 (6 bases). TRBV5-3 is given ORF status, its function remaining uncertain. The CDR3 is made up of 13 amino acids. CDR3 DNA: TGCGCCAGCAGCTTTCAGGGGCGCGAAAAACTGTTTTTT. It is translated as CASSFQGREKLFF.

This clonotype was seen only a few times. The rearrangement uses TRBV27 and TRBJ2-7; a possible D gene is TRBD2 (6 bases). The CDR3 is 14 residues long. The germline V and J ends were trimmed by 5 bases and 3 bases, with 14 bases remaining between them. Germline loops: CDR1 MNHEY, CDR2 SMNVEV (reference sequence). Here the CDR3 DNA reads TGTGCCAGCAGTCCCTCCGGGAGTCGCTACGAGCAGTACTTC. This encodes CASSPSGSRYEQYF.

The V gene is TRBV5-1, the J gene TRBJ2-2; tentatively, D is TRBD2 (6 bases). Germline lookup yields CDR1 SGHRS and CDR2 YFSETQ. Trimming removed 5 bases at V and 5 bases at J, with 13 bases between. The CDR3 sequence is 14 residues long. CDR3 amino acids: CASRMGLATGELFF. The DNA of the CDR3 is TGCGCCAGCAGGATGGGACTCGCGACCGGGGAGCTGTTTTTT. Filled out from reference TRBV5-1 and TRBJ2-2, the complete variable domain reads KAGVTQTPRYLIKTRGQQVTLSCSPISGHRSVSWYQQTPGQGLQFLFEYFSETQRNKGNFPGRFSGRQFSNSRSEMNVSTLELGDSALYLCASRMGLATGELFFGEGSRLTVL.

J is TRBJ2-2 and V is TRBV11-2, with D hard to call. This CDR3 is 14 amino acids long. Germline V gene data show CDR1 as SGHAT and CDR2 as FQNNGV. Trimming cost V 1 base and J 1 base, with 4 bases left between them. The CDR3 protein is CASSLGQNTGELFF. The CDR3 coding sequence is TGTGCCAGCAGCTTAGGGCAGAACACCGGGGAGCTGTTTTTT.

By frequency in the sample, this clonotype is medium-sized. CDR3 bases: TGTGCCAGCTTGAGGAGCTATCCCGGGATGAACACCGGGGAGCTGTTTTTT. It encodes CASLRSYPGMNTGELFF. The V and J genes are TRBV6-5 and TRBJ2-2; tentatively, D is TRBD2 (5 bases). V was cut by 8 bases and J by 1 base, with 20 bases left in between. The germline gives CDR1 MNHEY, CDR2 SVGAGI. The CDR3 has 17 residues.

By proportion, this clonotype is medium-sized (0.01 to 0.1%). The V gene is TRBV6-5, the J gene TRBJ2-3, with TRBD2 identical over 11 bases. V lost 0 bases and J lost 0; bases outside the gene matches: 8. The CDR3 length is 19 residues. Germline CDR1 reads MNHEY; CDR2 reads SVGAGI. CDR3 bases: TGTGCCAGCAGTTACTCACCTAGCGGGGGGTCGGTAAGCACAGATACGCAGTATTTT. Translating it yields CASSYSPSGGSVSTDTQYF.

This clonotype qualifies as medium-sized. J is TRBJ2-3 and V is TRBV29-1; 10 nucleotides align to TRBD2. CDR3 length: 17 residues. V lost 8 bases to trimming and J lost 4 bases; unmatched junction nucleotides: 18. Germline V CDR1 and CDR2: SQVTM, ANQGSEA. CDR3 residues: CSSFLERGGGVADTQYF. As DNA, the CDR3 is TGCAGCTCCTTTCTTGAGCGGGGGGGCGGGGTCGCAGATACGCAGTATTTT.

This chain uses TRBV12-3 or TRBV12-4 with TRBJ2-5; the match to TRBD1 covers 12 bases. V lost 4 bases and J lost 4; bases outside the gene matches: 7. CDR3 size: 16 residues. The CDR3 bases are TGTGCCAGCAGTTCGGGGACAGGGGGCGCCTCAGAGACCCAGTACTTC. Residues: CASSSGTGGASETQYF.

The V gene is TRBV12-3 or TRBV12-4, the J gene TRBJ2-3, with 12 nucleotides matching TRBD2. The CDR3 contains 14 residues. Germline trimming cut 6 bases from V and 8 bases from J; bases unmatched to any gene: 6. The CDR3 nucleotides read TGTGCCAGCAGCCCCGGACTAGCGGGGCTTACGCAGTATTTT. It is translated as CASSPGLAGLTQYF.

The chain joins TRBV5-6 to TRBJ2-5, with D possibly matching TRBD2 (6 bases). The ends were cut back, 4 bases at V and 5 bases at J, with 12 bases in the middle. Germline V gene lookup returns CDR1 SGHDT and CDR2 YYEEEE. The CDR3 contains 13 residues. CDR3: CASSGMSGETQYF. CDR3 DNA sequence: TGTGCCAGCAGCGGCATGAGCGGGGAGACCCAGTACTTC.

Sample share makes this clonotype medium-sized. The J gene is TRBJ1-4, the V gene TRBV19; 9 nucleotides line up with TRBD1. The CDR3 has 13 residues. CDR1 and CDR2 from the germline V gene are LNHDA and SQIVND (reference sequence). After removal of 9 bases from V and 7 bases from J, the junction contained 6 bases not matched to a gene. The CDR3 region is CASSGQGLEKLFF. CDR3 nucleotide sequence: TGTGCCAGCTCGGGACAGGGACTTGAAAAACTGTTTTTT.

This clonotype was detected only a few times. The chain links TRBV13 to TRBJ2-1, with 8 bases identical to TRBD2. The CDR3 sequence is 14 residues long. Trimming removed 5 bases from V and 6 bases from J; junction bases left unmatched: 6. From germline, CDR1 is PRHDT and CDR2 FYEKMQ (reference sequence). The CDR3 sequence is CASSPGGGVNEQFF. CDR3 bases: TGTGCCAGCAGCCCCGGGGGGGGGGTCAATGAGCAGTTCTTC.

The chain recombines TRBV13 with TRBJ1-2; tentatively, D is TRBD1 (6 bases). The CDR3 runs to 15 residues. Germline loops: CDR1 PRHDT, CDR2 FYEKMQ (reference sequence). Between the trimmed V and J ends, which lost 7 bases and 6 bases, there was a span of 21 bases. CDR3 sequence: CASTTGGGGWHGYTF. As DNA, the CDR3 is TGTGCCAGCACGACCGGGGGGGGCGGTTGGCATGGCTACACCTTC.

The chain joins TRBV5-1 to TRBJ2-2, with D perhaps being TRBD1 or TRBD2 (5 bases each). Germline assignment: CDR1 SGHRS and CDR2 YFSETQ. The CDR3 sequence is 15 residues long. V was trimmed by 4 bases and J by 6 bases, leaving 16 bases between them. The chain's CDR3 is CASSLGDPMSGELFF. For the CDR3, the DNA is TGCGCCAGCAGCCTGGGGGACCCAATGTCCGGGGAGCTGTTTTTT.

The rearrangement links TRBV5-4 to TRBJ2-1, with 9 bases that match TRBD2. V trimming: 3 bases; J trimming: 5 bases; junction bases outside the gene matches: 9. The CDR3 extends over 16 amino acids. The germline V gene encodes CDR1 SGHNT and CDR2 YYREEE (reference sequence). The CDR3 DNA reads as TGTGCCAGCAGCTCCGTAGCGGGGGCATGGAACAATGAGCAGTTCTTC. Translated: CASSSVAGAWNNEQFF.

This chain connects TRBV11-2 to TRBJ2-5, with a possible D match to TRBD1 (5 bases). The germline V gene has CDR1 SGHAT and CDR2 FQNNGV. With 1 base removed from V and 1 base from J, the gap between germline ends came to 7 bases. The CDR3 runs to 14 residues. The chain's CDR3 is CASSLGTPQETQYF. CDR3 sequence (DNA): TGTGCCAGCAGCTTAGGGACACCCCAAGAGACCCAGTACTTC.

CDR3 DNA sequence: TGTGCCAGCAGCTTAGCGGAGACCCAGTACTTC. Protein sequence: CASSLAETQYF. The rearrangement uses TRBV7-2 and TRBJ2-5; D gene unclear. The CDR3 runs 11 residues. V lost 0 bases, J lost 5 bases, and 1 base lay in between. Germline CDR1 is SGHTA and CDR2 is FQGNSA.

This clonotype was recorded a few times. The chain links TRBV7-2 to TRBJ2-1, with 12 bases lining up with TRBD1. CDR1 SGHTA and CDR2 FQGNSA come from the germline V gene. This CDR3 is 15 amino acids long. V shed 5 bases and J 5 bases; nucleotides not matched to a gene: 4. The DNA for the CDR3 is TGTGCCAGCAGCCGGGACAGGGGGCATAACAATGAGCAGTTCTTC. This gives the protein CASSRDRGHNNEQFF.

This clonotype was counted only a few times. V is TRBV18 and J is TRBJ1-1; D remains ambiguous. Germline V gene lookup returns CDR1 KGHSH and CDR2 LQKENI. The CDR3 runs to 13 residues. Trimming took off 1 base at V and 1 base at J, with 4 bases between the two ends. In nucleotides, the CDR3 is TGTGCCAGCTCACCACAAGGGAACACTGAAGCTTTCTTT. Protein: CASSPQGNTEAFF.

This clonotype is labeled as medium-sized. The gene calls are TRBV6-5 and TRBJ2-5, with D tentatively TRBD1 (6 bases). Trimming pared 4 bases from V and 4 bases from J, leaving 13 bases between. The CDR3 contains 14 residues. CDR1 is MNHEY, CDR2 SVGAGI, per germline. CDR3 residues: CASSSGRGLETQYF. CDR3 in DNA: TGTGCCAGCAGTTCGGGCAGGGGTTTAGAGACCCAGTACTTC.

This clonotype was seen a few times. The V gene is TRBV7-6, the J gene TRBJ2-3; TRBD1 or TRBD2 may be the D gene (6 bases each). Germline values: CDR1 SGHVS, CDR2 FNYEAQ. CDR3 length: 15 amino acids. Between the trimmed V and J ends, which lost 5 bases and 6 bases, there was a span of 18 bases. In nucleotides, the CDR3 is TGTGCCAGCAGCCGACTTAGGGGGGCTGCGGATACGCAGTATTTT. It encodes CASSRLRGAADTQYF.

The chain employs TRBV19 and TRBJ2-2; TRBD1 agrees at 11 bases. V dropped 6 bases and J dropped 3; count of bases not matched to a gene: 6. The CDR3 totals 16 residues. CDR1 LNHDA and CDR2 SQIVND come from the germline V gene (reference sequence). The CDR3, as DNA: TGTGCCAGTAGAATGGACAGGGGGCACTACACCGGGGAGCTGTTTTTT. Translation gives CASRMDRGHYTGELFF.

This clonotype was seen more than once but under ten times. The V and J genes are TRBV5-5 and TRBJ2-2; 9 bases map to TRBD2. The CDR3 runs 15 residues. The germline V gene has CDR1 SGHKS and CDR2 YYEKEE (reference sequence). Unmatched junction bases numbered 4, after V lost 0 bases and J lost 7 bases. The CDR3 sequence is CASSLDAGGDGELFF. The CDR3 region has the DNA TGTGCCAGCAGCTTGGACGCGGGGGGGGACGGGGAGCTGTTTTTT.

This clonotype was counted between two and nine times. The chain recombines TRBV27 with TRBJ1-6; D is ambiguous. The V end lost 2 bases, the J end lost 8 bases, and 4 bases lay between the germline ends. The germline CDR1 and CDR2 sequences are MNHEY and SMNVEV (reference sequence). The CDR3 extends over 12 amino acids. The CDR3 region is CASSLGYSPLHF. The CDR3 DNA reads TGTGCCAGCAGTTTAGGGTATTCACCCCTCCACTTT.

Within the sample, this clonotype is medium-sized (0.01 to 0.1%). This rearrangement joins TRBV15 to TRBJ1-1; D gene ambiguous. V gave up 0 bases and J gave up 2 bases, with 10 bases separating them. The CDR3 is made up of 15 amino acids. Germline CDR1 and CDR2: LNHNV and YYDKDF (reference sequence). CDR3 in amino acids: CATSRDQEGNTEAFF. DNA of the CDR3: TGTGCCACCAGCAGAGATCAAGAGGGTAACACTGAAGCTTTCTTT.

The chain combines TRBV27 with TRBJ1-1, with 10 bases matching TRBD1. Germline lookup yields CDR1 MNHEY and CDR2 SMNVEV (reference sequence). The CDR3 has 14 amino acids. V lost 4 bases and J lost 5; bases outside the gene matches: 4. In DNA, the CDR3 is TGTGCCAGCAGTTATGGACAGGGGGTGACTGAAGCTTTCTTT. It yields the protein CASSYGQGVTEAFF.

The gene calls are TRBV27 and TRBJ1-1; D unresolved. This CDR3 has 17 residues. Between the trimmed V and J ends, which lost 4 bases and 0 bases, there was a span of 18 bases. The V gene's germline CDR1 is MNHEY and CDR2 SMNVEV (reference sequence). The DNA of the CDR3 is TGTGCCAGCAGTTCCCTTGTGGCCACCCCCGTGAACACTGAAGCTTTCTTT. As protein: CASSSLVATPVNTEAFF.